Here is one T cell receptor (beta chain) with its context. The sample is drawn from a study of PD-1 blockade in classical Hodgkin lymphoma. Each and every patient relapsed after autologous stem cell transplantation, and patients got differing brentuximab vedotin exposure. TCRdb's table, derived via immunoSEQ multiplex PCR, lists solely in-frame clones and lacks some. There are about 40,000 clones in the sample; about 91% occur only once, and 7.7% lies in the top ten. In germline, CDR1 is SGHNT, CDR2 YENEEA. V dropped 3 bases and J dropped 7 bases, with 14 bases sitting between them. There are 14 residues in the CDR3.

The chain has TRBV11-3 and TRBJ2-3; the D call may be TRBD1 or TRBD2 (5 bases each). The source is a human donor with classical Hodgkin lymphoma. The sample here was peripheral blood mononuclear cells (PBMCs), taken before the second cycle of nivolumab. The chain's CDR3 is CASSFGTALYTQYF. The DNA of the CDR3 is TGTGCCAGCAGCTTCGGGACCGCGTTGTATACGCAGTATTTT.